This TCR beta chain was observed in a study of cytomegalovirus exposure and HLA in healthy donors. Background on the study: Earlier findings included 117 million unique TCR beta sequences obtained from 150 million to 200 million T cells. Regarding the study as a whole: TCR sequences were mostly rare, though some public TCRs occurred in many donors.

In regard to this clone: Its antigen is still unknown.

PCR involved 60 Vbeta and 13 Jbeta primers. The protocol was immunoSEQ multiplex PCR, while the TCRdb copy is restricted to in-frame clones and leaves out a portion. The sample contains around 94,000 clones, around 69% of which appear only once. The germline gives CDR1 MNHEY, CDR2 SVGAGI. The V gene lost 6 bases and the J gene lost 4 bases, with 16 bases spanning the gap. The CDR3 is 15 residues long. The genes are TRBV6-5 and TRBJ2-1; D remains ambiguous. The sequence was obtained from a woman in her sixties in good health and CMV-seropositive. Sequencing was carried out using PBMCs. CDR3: CASSPHHQVYNEQFF. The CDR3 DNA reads TGTGCCAGCAGCCCACACCACCAGGTATACAATGAGCAGTTCTTC.